One T cell receptor (beta chain) is described in this entry. No antigen is known for it. The sample holds no much larger clone one base away, and base qualities are not on file. From each donor, a single peripheral blood sample of around 0.12 L on average was drawn into heparinised tubes. A BD FACSAria II and a panel including CD45RO, CCR7, CD25, CD127, CD95 and CD27 were used to sort naive, central memory, regulatory and stem cell-like memory CD4+ T cells. All sorted populations exceeded 95% purity. PBMCs were separated immediately by Lymphoprep density gradient centrifugation and were stained directly, without being cultured. So that batch effects would be minimized, each experiment stained and sorted samples in pairs, pairing one healthy donor with one patient. This record belongs to a study of beta chain features in type 1 diabetes (dated by TCRdb to between 2017 and 2018). As for the study more broadly: Mean age, gender distribution, total cell number and subset yield were not different between patients and healthy donors. The study compared the TCRB repertoires of sorted circulating CD4+ T cell subsets in recently diagnosed type 1 diabetes patients with those in matched healthy donors. Regulatory and stem cell-like memory subsets were isolated from only 8 patients and about eight healthy donors, whereas naive and central memory subsets came from all 28 donors. A total of around 110,000,000 sorted cells were examined across all samples, and RNA yield correlated strongly with the number of cells per subset. Study-wide findings and limitations: Because cDNA was sequenced instead of genomic DNA, activated cells with high expression could be over-represented, although the groups did not differ in activation or CD3 levels. Patients with type 1 diabetes made fewer insertions and deleted more nucleotides at VDJ recombination sites, implying thymic rearrangement abnormalities. In all four CD4+ subsets, TCRB CDR3 length was moderately but significantly shorter in type 1 diabetes patients. PCR might favor shorter templates, but patient and control samples were amplified and corrected together, so any skew would affect both groups equally. Because the HLA sub-analyses included only small numbers of individuals, any influence of HLA type on TCRB rearrangement was left unresolved. Naive, central memory and regulatory TCRB repertoires appeared to be more alike among patients than among healthy donors.

Reading from cysteine to phenylalanine, the CDR3 counts 15 amino acids. The only DNA kept is the CDR3, 45 bases in frame from the first base. The germline V gene (reference sequence) sets CDR1 to LNHDA and CDR2 to SQIVND. The junction shows trimming of 3 bases on V and 4 bases on J, and the gene matches do not reach 2 bases of it. All of the isolated RNA was reverse transcribed with the High Capacity cDNA Reverse Transcription Kit, so expressed TCRB transcripts were sequenced. Stem cell-like memory T cell samples underwent survey-depth immunoSEQ sequencing, averaging about 910,000 total reads per sample. After sorted cells were lysed in RLT buffer, RNA was extracted with DNase-treated RNeasy Micro or Mini kits, with the choice depending on cell number. Each cell subset was processed on its own to prevent cross-contamination, while patient and healthy donor samples were processed together. TCRB sequences were amplified from cDNA with the immunoSEQ multiplex PCR, producing 87-bp fragments spanning the CDR3 region. The amplicons were sequenced using the Illumina HiSeq platform. As for the authors' bioinformatics: Synthetic template baselines were used to correct PCR bias computationally, reads within Hamming distance 2 were collapsed together, and singletons that could not be merged were discarded. Reads were aligned against IMGT so that V, D and J genes, CDR3 length and insertions or deletions at six rearrangement sites could be assigned. Within each subset, clonotype counts were normalized to the number of sorted cells before true diversity and Gini coefficients were calculated with the tcR R package. Repertoire sharing was quantified using the overlap coefficient calculated on TCRB nucleotide sequences. TCRdb's version of the immuneACCESS table is confined to in-frame rearrangements and falls short of the full clone set. An unresolved V gene accounts for under half of the shortfall where checked; the remainder is of unknown origin. Clone size and V and J calls were adopted from that table, with D and trimming inferred from the DNA. The table for this sample lists over 100,000 clones; roughly 43% of them were counted only once. The ten largest clones add up to 0.065% of the sample.

The origin of this receptor is a woman under 30 in good health. Recombination connected TRBV19 to TRBJ1-5; 11 central bases correspond to TRBD1. The sample was stem cell memory CD4+ T cells from blood. The intended sense of this specimen's cell subset or site label: stem cell-like memory CD4+ T cells. The nucleotide sequence is given as TGTGCCAGTAGTATGCGGGACAGGGGGAATCAGCCCCAGCATTTT. The translation is CASSMRDRGNQPQHF.